Listed below are T cell receptor beta chains from one sample, sequenced in a study of beta chain features in type 1 diabetes. Profiled with immunoSEQ multiplex PCR; TCRdb holds only in-frame clones, not every one. This sample has about 650,000 clones, with 9.5% to 15% found just once. The sample was naive CD4+ T cells from blood. The source of these receptors is a man younger than 40 with type 1 diabetes. The CDR3 runs from the conserved cysteine through the conserved F or W. D genes are given only for firm matches. Not all rows give a size; the values are once, few, many and, for expanded clones, a class.

abundance: few
d_gene: .
j_gene: TRBJ2-1
v_gene: TRBV5-4
CDR3nt: TGTGCCAGCAGCTTGCAAACCGGAGGGGGTGAGCAGTTCTTC
CDR3aa: CASSLQTGGGEQFF

abundance: .
d_gene: .
j_gene: TRBJ1-2
v_gene: TRBV25-1
CDR3nt: TGTGCCAGCAGTGCTTCACAGGGATGGGTCTATGGCTACACCTTC
CDR3aa: CASSASQGWVYGYTF

abundance: few
d_gene: .
j_gene: TRBJ1-6
v_gene: TRBV28
CDR3nt: TGTGCCAGCAGCCTTCTTGGGGACACGGATTCACCCCTCCACTTT
CDR3aa: CASSLLGDTDSPLHF

abundance: few
d_gene: TRBD1
j_gene: TRBJ1-6
v_gene: TRBV11-2
CDR3nt: TGTGCCAGCAGCCCTACCGGGACAGGGGTAGATTCACCCCTCCACTTT
CDR3aa: CASSPTGTGVDSPLHF

abundance: few
d_gene: .
j_gene: TRBJ2-1
v_gene: TRBV2
CDR3nt: TGTGCCAGCAGTTTCCGGGGGTGGGGAAACAATGAGCAGTTCTTC
CDR3aa: CASSFRGWGNNEQFF

abundance: .
d_gene: TRBD1
j_gene: TRBJ2-3
v_gene: TRBV5-4
CDR3nt: TGTGCCAGCAGCTTACAGGGGAGCACAGATACGCAGTATTTT
CDR3aa: CASSLQGSTDTQYF

abundance: .
d_gene: .
j_gene: TRBJ1-1
v_gene: TRBV6-6
CDR3nt: TGTGCCAGCATGCGGACGGGGATGAACACTGAAGCTTTCTTT
CDR3aa: CASMRTGMNTEAFF

abundance: .
d_gene: .
j_gene: TRBJ2-3
v_gene: TRBV12-5
CDR3nt: TGTGCTAGTGCCCCCCTAGACACTGATACGCAGTATTTT
CDR3aa: CASAPLDTDTQYF

abundance: few
d_gene: TRBD1
j_gene: TRBJ2-4
v_gene: TRBV11-2
CDR3nt: TGTGCCAGCAGCTCGGGACAGGTGGGACTAGCCAAAAACATTCAGTACTTC
CDR3aa: CASSSGQVGLAKNIQYF

abundance: .
d_gene: TRBD2
j_gene: TRBJ2-5
v_gene: TRBV7-9
CDR3nt: TGTGCCAGCAGCGTTACGACTAGCGGCATACAAGAGACCCAGTACTTC
CDR3aa: CASSVTTSGIQETQYF

abundance: .
d_gene: TRBD1
j_gene: TRBJ1-1
v_gene: TRBV5-4
CDR3nt: TGTGCCAGCAGCCCGACAGGGGGCCTGAACACTGAAGCTTTCTTT
CDR3aa: CASSPTGGLNTEAFF

abundance: few
d_gene: .
j_gene: TRBJ1-5
v_gene: TRBV9
CDR3nt: TGTGCCAGCAGCGTAGATCCTCAAGATCAGCCCCAGCATTTT
CDR3aa: CASSVDPQDQPQHF

abundance: few
d_gene: .
j_gene: TRBJ2-5
v_gene: TRBV6-5
CDR3nt: TGTGCCAGCAGTCCCGGAGGAATTGAAGCGACCCAGTACTTC
CDR3aa: CASSPGGIEATQYF

abundance: few
d_gene: .
j_gene: TRBJ2-5
v_gene: TRBV9
CDR3nt: TGTGCCAGCAGCGTAGGTGGGAGGCGGGTCCAAGAGACCCAGTACTTC
CDR3aa: CASSVGGRRVQETQYF

abundance: .
d_gene: TRBD1
j_gene: TRBJ2-7
v_gene: TRBV6-5
CDR3nt: TGTGCCAGCAGTTATTGGCAGGGGGACTCCTACGAGCAGTACTTC
CDR3aa: CASSYWQGDSYEQYF

abundance: .
d_gene: .
j_gene: TRBJ2-1
v_gene: TRBV11-2
CDR3nt: TGTGCCAGCAGCAAGGAAGAATACAATGAGCAGTTCTTC
CDR3aa: CASSKEEYNEQFF

abundance: few
d_gene: .
j_gene: TRBJ2-3
v_gene: TRBV18
CDR3nt: TGTGCCAGCTCACCATTCCCCGACTCACCAGGGGAGGGCACAGATACGCAGTATTTT
CDR3aa: CASSPFPDSPGEGTDTQYF

abundance: .
d_gene: .
j_gene: TRBJ1-2
v_gene: TRBV4-2
CDR3nt: TGTGCCAGCAGCTTACGACAGGAACAAAGCTATGGCTACACCTTC
CDR3aa: CASSLRQEQSYGYTF

abundance: few
d_gene: .
j_gene: TRBJ1-6
v_gene: TRBV7-2
CDR3nt: TGTGCCAGCAGCCCATCCAGGGGTTCGAGACCCCTCCACTTT
CDR3aa: CASSPSRGSRPLHF

abundance: few
d_gene: TRBD1
j_gene: TRBJ1-2
v_gene: TRBV7-6
CDR3nt: TGTGCCAGCAGCCCCCGGACAGGTGGTGGCTACACCTTC
CDR3aa: CASSPRTGGGYTF

abundance: .
d_gene: .
j_gene: TRBJ1-4
v_gene: TRBV25-1
CDR3nt: TGTGCCAGCAGTGACAGGGGATTTAATGAAAAACTGTTTTTT
CDR3aa: CASSDRGFNEKLFF

abundance: .
d_gene: TRBD2
j_gene: TRBJ2-5
v_gene: TRBV11-2
CDR3nt: TGTGCCAGCAGCTTAGTGACTAGCGGGCCGCAAGAGACCCAGTACTTC
CDR3aa: CASSLVTSGPQETQYF

abundance: .
d_gene: .
j_gene: TRBJ2-4
v_gene: TRBV18
CDR3nt: TGTGCCAGCTCACCAGGAGGGGTCAAAAACATTCAGTACTTC
CDR3aa: CASSPGGVKNIQYF

abundance: few
d_gene: .
j_gene: TRBJ1-6
v_gene: TRBV7-7
CDR3nt: TGTGCTAGCAGCTTTGGACAGCTGATGTTTTCACCCCTCCACTTT
CDR3aa: CASSFGQLMFSPLHF

abundance: few
d_gene: .
j_gene: TRBJ2-3
v_gene: TRBV30
CDR3nt: TGTGCCTGGAGTGTGGCGGTGCTGGATACGCAGTATTTT
CDR3aa: CAWSVAVLDTQYF

abundance: .
d_gene: .
j_gene: TRBJ2-7
v_gene: TRBV6-5
CDR3nt: TGTGCCAGCAGTTACTCGTGGGGCTCATCCTACGAGCAGTACTTC
CDR3aa: CASSYSWGSSYEQYF

abundance: few
d_gene: .
j_gene: TRBJ1-2
v_gene: TRBV14
CDR3nt: TGTGCCAGCAGCCCACTTAGGACAGATAACTATGGCTACACCTTC
CDR3aa: CASSPLRTDNYGYTF

abundance: .
d_gene: .
j_gene: TRBJ1-1
v_gene: TRBV19
CDR3nt: TGTGCCAGTAGTGGACAGTCGAACACTGAAGCTTTCTTT
CDR3aa: CASSGQSNTEAFF

abundance: .
d_gene: TRBD1
j_gene: TRBJ1-2
v_gene: TRBV28
CDR3nt: TGTGCCAGCAGTTCACGGGGACAGGGCCAAGTTTATGGCTACACCTTC
CDR3aa: CASSSRGQGQVYGYTF

abundance: few
d_gene: .
j_gene: TRBJ2-1
v_gene: TRBV7-2
CDR3nt: TGTGCCAGCAGCCCCGAGGGCCAAACGGGTAGGAATGAGCAGTTCTTC
CDR3aa: CASSPEGQTGRNEQFF

abundance: few
d_gene: TRBD2
j_gene: TRBJ2-3
v_gene: TRBV6-4
CDR3nt: TGTGCCAGCGGACGCGGGGGGGCCACCGATACGCAGTATTTT
CDR3aa: CASGRGGATDTQYF

abundance: few
d_gene: .
j_gene: TRBJ2-2
v_gene: TRBV29-1
CDR3nt: TGCAGCGCAGGGTCCGGCGAGGCCGGGGAGCTGTTTTTT
CDR3aa: CSAGSGEAGELFF

abundance: few
d_gene: .
j_gene: TRBJ1-2
v_gene: TRBV14
CDR3nt: TGTGCCAGCAGCCCGGGACGGGGTGGCTACACCTTC
CDR3aa: CASSPGRGGYTF

abundance: .
d_gene: .
j_gene: TRBJ1-4
v_gene: TRBV7-2
CDR3nt: TGTGCCAGCAGCTTAGAGTGGGGAATTGCAACTAATGAAAAACTGTTTTTT
CDR3aa: CASSLEWGIATNEKLFF

abundance: few
d_gene: TRBD1
j_gene: TRBJ2-1
v_gene: TRBV18
CDR3nt: TGTGCCAGCTCACCGATGACAGGGGGCGAACTAGCGGACTACAATGAGCAGTTCTTC
CDR3aa: CASSPMTGGELADYNEQFF

abundance: .
d_gene: .
j_gene: TRBJ1-5
v_gene: TRBV2
CDR3nt: TGTGCCAGCCAGTCGGGGGGCTTCAATCAGCCCCAGCATTTT
CDR3aa: CASQSGGFNQPQHF

abundance: .
d_gene: .
j_gene: TRBJ1-2
v_gene: TRBV7-2
CDR3nt: TGTGCCAGCAGCTTAGTAGGGCAGGGAAGTGGCTACACCTTC
CDR3aa: CASSLVGQGSGYTF

abundance: .
d_gene: .
j_gene: TRBJ2-2
v_gene: TRBV7-2
CDR3nt: TGTGCCAGCACCCTCCAGAGGGACACCGGGGAGCTGTTTTTT
CDR3aa: CASTLQRDTGELFF

abundance: .
d_gene: .
j_gene: TRBJ1-6
v_gene: TRBV11-2
CDR3nt: TGTGCCAGCAGCTTAGATGGGGATTATAATTCACCCCTCCACTTT
CDR3aa: CASSLDGDYNSPLHF

abundance: .
d_gene: .
j_gene: TRBJ2-2
v_gene: TRBV25-1
CDR3nt: TGTGCCAGCAGTGAAATAACACGGAACACCGGGGAGCTGTTTTTT
CDR3aa: CASSEITRNTGELFF

abundance: few
d_gene: TRBD2
j_gene: TRBJ2-2
v_gene: TRBV11-2
CDR3nt: TGTGCCAGCAGCCCGCGACTAGCGGGGGCCAATAACACCGGGGAGCTGTTTTTT
CDR3aa: CASSPRLAGANNTGELFF

abundance: .
d_gene: TRBD1
j_gene: TRBJ2-1
v_gene: TRBV5-1
CDR3nt: TGCGCCAGCAGCCCGGGTACCGGACAGGCGGCGGATGAGCAGTTCTTC
CDR3aa: CASSPGTGQAADEQFF

abundance: .
d_gene: TRBD1
j_gene: TRBJ2-6
v_gene: TRBV2
CDR3nt: TGTGCCAGCAGTCCCCTTGAGGGACAGGGGGCGCGAGGGGCCAACGTCCTGACTTTC
CDR3aa: CASSPLEGQGARGANVLTF

abundance: .
d_gene: TRBD1
j_gene: TRBJ1-2
v_gene: TRBV27
CDR3nt: TGTGCCAGCAGAATACCGGGACAGGGTGACTATGGCTACACCTTC
CDR3aa: CASRIPGQGDYGYTF

abundance: .
d_gene: .
j_gene: TRBJ1-3
v_gene: TRBV6-5
CDR3nt: TGTGCCAGCGGTTACAGCTCTGGAAACACCATATATTTT
CDR3aa: CASGYSSGNTIYF

abundance: .
d_gene: .
j_gene: TRBJ2-1
v_gene: TRBV7-9
CDR3nt: TGTGCCAGCAGCTTAGGCGCAGGGAGGCTTTACAATGAGCAGTTCTTC
CDR3aa: CASSLGAGRLYNEQFF

abundance: .
d_gene: .
j_gene: TRBJ2-5
v_gene: TRBV4-2
CDR3nt: TGTGCCAGCAGCCAAGGATTTAGAGGGGCTGGAGAGACCCAGTACTTC
CDR3aa: CASSQGFRGAGETQYF

abundance: few
d_gene: .
j_gene: TRBJ1-2
v_gene: TRBV25-1
CDR3nt: TGTGCCAGCAGTGAGGTAGATAACTATGGCTACACCTTC
CDR3aa: CASSEVDNYGYTF

abundance: .
d_gene: .
j_gene: TRBJ2-2
v_gene: TRBV30
CDR3nt: TGTGCCTGGAGTGTCCGACTAGGATCCGGGGAGCTGTTTTTT
CDR3aa: CAWSVRLGSGELFF

abundance: .
d_gene: .
j_gene: TRBJ2-7
v_gene: TRBV5-1
CDR3nt: TGCGCCAGCAGCTTGGAAGAGGGGATGGGCTACGAGCAGTACTTC
CDR3aa: CASSLEEGMGYEQYF

abundance: .
d_gene: .
j_gene: TRBJ2-6
v_gene: TRBV4-3
CDR3nt: TGCGCCAGCAGCCAACACCAGATCGGGAGCTCTGGGGCCAACGTCCTGACTTTC
CDR3aa: CASSQHQIGSSGANVLTF

abundance: few
d_gene: TRBD1
j_gene: TRBJ1-5
v_gene: TRBV7-6
CDR3nt: TGTGCCAGCAGCAAGGGACAGGGACGGGCTCAGCCCCAGCATTTT
CDR3aa: CASSKGQGRAQPQHF

abundance: .
d_gene: TRBD2
j_gene: TRBJ2-3
v_gene: TRBV4-2
CDR3nt: TGTGCCAGCAGCCAAGTAGCGGGGGAAGATACGCAGTATTTT
CDR3aa: CASSQVAGEDTQYF

abundance: few
d_gene: TRBD1
j_gene: TRBJ2-7
v_gene: TRBV9
CDR3nt: TGTGCCAGCAGCGGCCCGGGACAGGGCCCTTACGAGCAGTACTTC
CDR3aa: CASSGPGQGPYEQYF

abundance: .
d_gene: .
j_gene: TRBJ1-6
v_gene: TRBV11-2
CDR3nt: TGTGCCAGCAGCTTAAATGCCGATTCACCCCTCCACTTT
CDR3aa: CASSLNADSPLHF

abundance: few
d_gene: .
j_gene: TRBJ1-1
v_gene: TRBV7-7
CDR3nt: TGTGCTAGCAGCCAACACGAGAACACTGAAGCTTTCTTT
CDR3aa: CASSQHENTEAFF

abundance: few
d_gene: TRBD1
j_gene: TRBJ1-5
v_gene: TRBV30
CDR3nt: TGTGCCTGGAGTCACGGGGCGACAGGGTTCAGCAATCAGCCCCAGCATTTT
CDR3aa: CAWSHGATGFSNQPQHF

abundance: few
d_gene: .
j_gene: TRBJ1-6
v_gene: TRBV25-1
CDR3nt: TGTGCCAGCAGTGACCCCCGGGGGCCGGATGATTCACCCCTCCACTTT
CDR3aa: CASSDPRGPDDSPLHF

abundance: .
d_gene: .
j_gene: TRBJ2-7
v_gene: TRBV30
CDR3nt: TGTGCCTGTTCCAGGGGCTCCTACGAGCAGTACTTC
CDR3aa: CACSRGSYEQYF

abundance: few
d_gene: .
j_gene: TRBJ2-2
v_gene: TRBV9
CDR3nt: TGTGCCAGCAGCCCACGAGAGGCGGTGAACGCGAACACCGGGGAGCTGTTTTTT
CDR3aa: CASSPREAVNANTGELFF